This T cell receptor beta chain was obtained from a study of T-cell memory formation after mild COVID-19. The wider study: TCR clusters were largely donor specific.

Using its own MiXCR run on the 5' RACE reads, TCRdb lists one record per CDR3 protein. Of about 140,000 distinct CDR3 sequences listed, about 14% are singletons. This clonotype was detected only a few times. V lost 3 bases and J 3 bases, leaving 11 bases between the germline ends. The CDR3 length is 14 residues. Germline V CDR1 and CDR2: SNHLY, FYNNEI. The sequence was obtained from an adult woman who had mild COVID-19 (a few samples of this study predate the infection). Cell type and time point are not known. This chain connects TRBV2 to TRBJ1-1; D perhaps matches TRBD1 (5 bases). Specimen: PBMCs or a T cell subset sorted from them (not recorded which). The CDR3 protein is CASSEWGVDTEAFF. As DNA, the CDR3 is TGTGCCAGCAGTGAGTGGGGCGTGGACACTGAAGCTTTCTTT. The full variable domain, in which reference TRBV2 and TRBJ1-1 provide the parts outside the CDR3, is EPEVTQTPSHQVTQMGQEVILRCVPISNHLYFYWYRQILGQKVEFLVSFYNNEISEKSEIFDDQFSVERPDGSNFTLKIRSTKLEDSAMYFCASSEWGVDTEAFFGQGTRLTVV.